The entry below describes one T cell receptor (beta chain). This sample stems from a study of blood T cell repertoires in COVID-19. The CDR3 extends over 17 amino acids. The germline V gene encodes CDR1 LGHDT and CDR2 YNNKEL (reference sequence). Losses at the gene ends were 0 bases for V and 8 bases for J; bases not matched to a gene: 6. TCRdb's table, derived via immunoSEQ multiplex PCR, lists solely in-frame clones and lacks some. The profile shows 220,000 or so clones, around 86% of them singletons. This rearrangement joins TRBV3-1 (or the pseudogene TRBV3-2) to TRBJ1-6; the match to TRBD1 covers 11 bases. Sequenced: peripheral blood. The sequence was obtained from a woman aged 50 to 60 with COVID-19, enrolled during active disease. The CDR3 is CASSQDFGTGGDSPLHF. The CDR3 nucleotides are TGTGCCAGCAGCCAAGATTTCGGGACAGGGGGTGATTCACCCCTCCACTTT.